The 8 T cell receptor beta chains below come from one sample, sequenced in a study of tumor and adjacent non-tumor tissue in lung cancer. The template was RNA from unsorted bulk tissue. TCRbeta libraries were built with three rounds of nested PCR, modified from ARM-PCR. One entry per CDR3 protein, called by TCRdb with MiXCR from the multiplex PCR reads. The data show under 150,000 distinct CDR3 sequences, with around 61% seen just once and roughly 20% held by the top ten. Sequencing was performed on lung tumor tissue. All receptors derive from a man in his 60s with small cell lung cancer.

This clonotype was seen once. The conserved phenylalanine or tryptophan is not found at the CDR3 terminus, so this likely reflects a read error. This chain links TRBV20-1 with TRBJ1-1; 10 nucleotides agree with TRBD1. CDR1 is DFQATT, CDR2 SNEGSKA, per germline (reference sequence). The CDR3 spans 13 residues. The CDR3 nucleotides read TGCAGCGCTAGGGACAGGGGAACCACTGAAGCTTTCTCT. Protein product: CSARDRGTTEAFS.

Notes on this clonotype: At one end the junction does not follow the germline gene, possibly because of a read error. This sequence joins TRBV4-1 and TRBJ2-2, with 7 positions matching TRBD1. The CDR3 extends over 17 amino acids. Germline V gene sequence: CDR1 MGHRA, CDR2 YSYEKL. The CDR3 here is CASSQDLTGESTWELFF. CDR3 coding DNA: TGCGCCAGCAGCCAAGATCTAACAGGGGAGAGCACCTGGGAGCTGTTTTTT.

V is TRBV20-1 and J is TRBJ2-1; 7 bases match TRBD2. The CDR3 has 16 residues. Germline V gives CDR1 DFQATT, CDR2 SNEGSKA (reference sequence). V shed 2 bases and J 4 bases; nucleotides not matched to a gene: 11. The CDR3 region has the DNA TGCAGTGCTAGAAAAGGGCTAGCGGATTATTACAATGAGCAGTTCTTC. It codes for CSARKGLADYYNEQFF.

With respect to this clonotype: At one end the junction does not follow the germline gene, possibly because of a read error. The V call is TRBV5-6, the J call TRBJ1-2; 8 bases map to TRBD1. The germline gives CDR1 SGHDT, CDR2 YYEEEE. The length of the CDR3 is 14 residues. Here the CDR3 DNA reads TGTGCCGGCAGCTTAGCAGGGGGCGGCTATGGCTACGCCTTC. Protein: CAGSLAGGGYGYAF.

CDR3 loop: CASSPQSLTGELFF. The CDR3 bases are TGTGCCAGCAGTCCCCAAAGTTTGACCGGGGAGCTGTTTTTT. The chain has TRBV28 and TRBJ2-2; D gene uncertain. From germline, CDR1 is MDHEN and CDR2 SYDVKM. CDR3 length equals 14 residues. V lost 5 bases, J lost 5 bases, and 12 bases lay in between. The whole variable domain, remainder taken from reference TRBV28 and TRBJ2-2, is DVKVTQSSRYLVKRTGEKVFLECVQDMDHENMFWYRQDPGLGLRLIYFSYDVKMKEKGDIPEGYSVSREKKERFSLILESASTNQTSMYLCASSPQSLTGELFFGEGSRLTVL.

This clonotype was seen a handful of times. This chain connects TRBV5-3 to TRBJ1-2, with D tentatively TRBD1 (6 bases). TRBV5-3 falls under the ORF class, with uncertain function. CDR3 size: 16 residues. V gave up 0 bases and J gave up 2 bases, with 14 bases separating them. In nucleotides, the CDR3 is TGTGCCAGAAGCTTGGTTGCCTACAGGGTGAACTATGGCTACACCTTC. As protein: CARSLVAYRVNYGYTF.

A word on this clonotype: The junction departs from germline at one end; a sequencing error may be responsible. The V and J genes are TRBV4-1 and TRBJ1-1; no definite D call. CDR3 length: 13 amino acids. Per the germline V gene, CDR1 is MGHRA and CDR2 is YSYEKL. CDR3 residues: CASSLQRNTETFF. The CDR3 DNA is TGCGCCAGCAGCCTGCAGAGGAACACTGAAACTTTCTTT.

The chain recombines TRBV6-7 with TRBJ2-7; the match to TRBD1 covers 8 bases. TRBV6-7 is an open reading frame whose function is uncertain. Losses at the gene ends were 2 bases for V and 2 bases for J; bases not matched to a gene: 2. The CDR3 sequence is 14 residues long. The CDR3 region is CASSYRQGPYEQYF. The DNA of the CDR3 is TGTGCCAGCAGTTACCGACAGGGGCCCTACGAGCAGTACTTC.